The source of this T cell receptor (beta chain) is a study of T cells in Graves' hyperthyroidism and ophthalmopathy. RNA transcripts gave rise to amplified TCR beta CDR3 regions. Initially, a first-round RT-PCR of the TCR CDR3 employed the HTBI primer set. One entry per CDR3 protein results from TCRdb running MiXCR on the multiplex PCR reads. The repertoire holds around 690,000 distinct CDR3 sequences, roughly 17% seen once, with around 15% in the top ten. Exclusion of patients followed from uncontrolled infection, other autoimmune disease, pregnancy or lactation. V lost 10 bases, J lost 1 base, and 13 bases lay in between. The CDR3 extends over 13 amino acids. Germline V CDR1 and CDR2: SGHAT, FQNNGV.

This receptor was identified in a man aged 45 to 65 with Graves' hyperthyroidism. Sequencing was done on a sample of blood. V is TRBV11-2 and J is TRBJ1-1; tentatively, D is TRBD1 (5 bases). The DNA for the CDR3 is TGTGCCACCCGAGACAGCCCGAACACTGAAGCTTTCTTT. It specifies CATRDSPNTEAFF. The whole variable domain, filled in from reference TRBV11-2 and TRBJ1-1, reads EAGVAQSPRYKIIEKRQSVAFWCNPISGHATLYWYQQILGQGPKLLIQFQNNGVVDDSQLPKDRFSAERLKGVDSTLKIQPAKLEDSAVYLCATRDSPNTEAFFGQGTRLTVV.